The T cell receptor (beta chain) under discussion was sequenced for a study of blood T cell repertoires in COVID-19. At the level of the study: COVID-19 samples, acute and convalescent, were from the United States, Italy and Spain. PBMCs, B-cell-depleted T cells, or T cells provided the cDNA or gDNA that made up the material.

Seattle enrolled patients during active infection and tracked them longitudinally. Original methodology: The assay estimated nucleated cells by amplifying reference gene primers. The protocol was immunoSEQ multiplex PCR, while the TCRdb copy is restricted to in-frame clones and leaves out a portion. Clonal size and the V and J genes are those of that table, whereas D and trimming came from the DNA. The data show about 350,000 clones, roughly 87% seen once. Sequencing input: peripheral blood. This TCR was sampled from a woman aged 55-75 years with COVID-19, enrolled during active disease.

CDR3 in amino acids: CASSLVGQTPAGEQFF. The CDR3 DNA is TGTGCCAGCAGCCTAGTGGGACAGACTCCCGCGGGGGAGCAGTTCTTC. The V gene is TRBV7-9, the J gene TRBJ2-1, with D tentatively TRBD1 (7 bases). The length of the CDR3 is 16 residues. Germline assignment: CDR1 SEHNR and CDR2 FQNEAQ (reference sequence). V lost 5 bases and J lost 10, with 24 bases in between.